This TCR beta chain is from a study of blood T cell repertoires in COVID-19. About the study: COVID-19 samples, acute and convalescent, were from the United States, Italy and Spain.

Sequenced by immunoSEQ multiplex PCR; TCRdb stores in-frame clones only, minus some. The sample contains approximately 44,000 clones, over 70% of which appear only once. Between the trimmed V and J ends, which lost 5 bases and 5 bases, there was a span of 11 bases. Per the germline V gene, CDR1 is SGHRS and CDR2 is YFSETQ. The CDR3 consists of 12 residues. The receptor was derived from an elderly woman with acute or convalescent COVID-19. The source material was peripheral blood. The chain joins TRBV5-1 to TRBJ2-7; perhaps TRBD2 as D (5 bases). CDR3 in amino acids: CASSLHGDEQYF. CDR3 nucleotides: TGCGCCAGCAGTCTCCACGGGGACGAGCAGTACTTC.